This T cell receptor (beta chain) derives from a study of blood T cell repertoires in COVID-19. Study as a whole: Some COVID-19 samples were acute and others convalescent; all came from the United States, Italy and Spain. The analysed material was cDNA or gDNA that came from T cells, B-cell-depleted T cells, or PBMCs.

In the authors' methods: Amplification of reference gene primers provided the estimated nucleated cell counts. Method: immunoSEQ multiplex PCR; TCRdb's copy keeps in-frame clones and lacks some. V and J calls and clone size are as listed in that table; D and trimming were resolved from the DNA. The sample yields about 250,000 clones, about 82% seen once. This CDR3 is 11 amino acids long. Between the trimmed V and J ends, which lost 1 base and 7 bases, there was a span of 4 bases. Germline V gene lookup returns CDR1 MDHEN and CDR2 SYDVKM. This clonotype was obtained from a woman over 75 with COVID-19, enrolled during active disease. The V gene is TRBV28, the J gene TRBJ1-2, with no clear D. Material for sequencing was peripheral blood. The CDR3 is CASSLSRGYTF. DNA of the CDR3: TGTGCCAGCAGTTTATCCCGTGGCTACACCTTC.